These 32 T cell receptor beta chains originate from one sample sequenced in a study of shared clonotypes between healthy human individuals. The repertoire was sequenced with immunoSEQ multiplex PCR; TCRdb's copy has only in-frame clones and lacks some. This sample has hundreds of thousands of clones, with around 72% found just once. Sequencing was performed on memory CD4+ T cells sorted from blood. The sample's subset: CD45RA-negative fraction. These receptors all come from a woman aged 25-40 years in good health.

This clone occurred once. CDR3 coding DNA: TGTGCCAGCTCACCACCGGGAAGGGGAAGTGAGACCCAGTACTTC. It translates to CASSPPGRGSETQYF. The chain is built from TRBV18 and TRBJ2-5; TRBD1 might be the D (5 bases). The length of the CDR3 is 15 residues. V was pared by 0 bases and J by 5 bases, with 13 bases between. The V gene's germline CDR1 is KGHSH and CDR2 LQKENI.

This clone was found many times. DNA for the CDR3: TGTGCCAGCAGTCGCATGAGTTTTGATGAGCAGTTCTTC. Protein: CASSRMSFDEQFF. The chain carries TRBV2 and TRBJ2-1; D not resolved. This CDR3 contains 13 residues. The V end lost 5 bases, the J end lost 8 bases, and 13 bases lay between the germline ends. Germline loops: CDR1 SNHLY, CDR2 FYNNEI.

The chain couples TRBV19 to TRBJ2-3; D may correspond to TRBD1 or TRBD2 (5 bases each). Germline CDR1 is LNHDA and CDR2 is SQIVND (reference sequence). The CDR3 has 12 residues. Deletions cut 3 bases from V and 7 bases from J, with 8 bases between. CDR3 in amino acids: CASSIEGNTQYF. Written as DNA, the CDR3 is TGTGCCAGTAGTATCGAGGGGAATACGCAGTATTTT.

This chain joins TRBV27 and TRBJ2-4, with 9 bases that match TRBD1. V was clipped by 5 bases and J by 0 bases; unmatched bases: 14. Germline V lookup: CDR1 MNHEY, CDR2 SMNVEV (reference sequence). The CDR3 has 19 amino acids. The chain's CDR3 is CASSERGTGLVLAKNIQYF. CDR3 nucleotide sequence: TGTGCCAGCAGTGAAAGGGGGACAGGGCTTGTGCTAGCCAAAAACATTCAGTACTTC.

J is TRBJ2-1 and V is TRBV4-2, with a weak D call TRBD1 (6 bases). The CDR3 totals 14 residues. Germline CDR1 LGHNA, CDR2 YNFKEQ. Trimming removed 2 bases from V and 9 bases from J, with 14 bases in between. The CDR3 here is CASSQRDPQGEQFF. In DNA form, the CDR3 reads TGTGCCAGCAGCCAAAGGGACCCACAGGGTGAGCAGTTCTTC.

The chain links TRBV6-6 to TRBJ2-6; D remains unclear. Deletions cut 5 bases from V and 0 bases from J, with 8 bases between. Germline CDR1 and CDR2: MNHNY and SVGAGI (reference sequence). CDR3 length: 15 residues. The CDR3 region is CASSRLDSGANVLTF. For the CDR3, the DNA is TGTGCCAGCAGTAGACTTGACTCTGGGGCCAACGTCCTGACTTTC.

J is TRBJ1-5 and V is TRBV6-1, with D possibly TRBD1 on 5 matching bases. The V and J ends lost 8 bases and 1 base respectively, with 15 bases between them. Germline-derived CDR1 and CDR2 are MNHNS and SASEGT. This CDR3 has 15 residues. Here the CDR3 DNA reads TGTGCCAGCCGAATGTCCGGGACCAGCAATCAGCCCCAGCATTTT. It yields the protein CASRMSGTSNQPQHF.

This clone was counted once. The V and J genes are TRBV10-2 and TRBJ1-4; D not certain. The ends were cut back, 2 bases at V and 4 bases at J, with 5 bases in the middle. Per the germline V gene, CDR1 is WSHSY and CDR2 is SAAADI. The CDR3 is 13 amino acids. In nucleotides, the CDR3 is TGCGCCAGCAGTGAGACGAGTAATGAAAAACTGTTTTTT. This gives the protein CASSETSNEKLFF.

This clone was seen a handful of times. The chain is built from TRBV10-3 and TRBJ1-2; D gene uncertain. The CDR3 is 14 amino acids. From germline, CDR1 is ENHRY and CDR2 SYGVKD. V dropped 6 bases and J dropped 13 bases, with 24 bases sitting between them. The CDR3 here is CAISLHFNSAEGTF. CDR3 DNA sequence: TGTGCCATCAGCCTCCACTTTAACAGCGCTGAGGGCACCTTC.

This sequence joins TRBV18 and TRBJ2-3; no clear D gene. Germline V lookup: CDR1 KGHSH, CDR2 LQKENI. The CDR3 extends over 14 amino acids. Trimming took 3 bases from V and 4 from J, leaving 11 bases between them. Here the CDR3 reads CASSPWSGPDTQYF. CDR3 sequence (DNA): TGTGCCAGCTCACCCTGGTCCGGCCCAGATACGCAGTATTTT.

This chain uses TRBV19 with TRBJ1-2; D is uncertain. This CDR3 comprises 13 residues. The germline V gene encodes CDR1 LNHDA and CDR2 SQIVND (reference sequence). Trimming left V 10 bases short and J 2 bases short, with 14 bases between. The CDR3 protein is CATGRTSNYGYTF. The CDR3 nucleotides read TGTGCCACCGGTCGCACTTCCAACTATGGCTACACCTTC. The whole variable domain, filled in from reference TRBV19 and TRBJ1-2, reads DGGITQSPKYLFRKEGQNVTLSCEQNLNHDAMYWYRQDPGQGLRLIYYSQIVNDFQKGDIAEGYSVSREKKESFPLTVTSAQKNPTAFYLCATGRTSNYGYTFGSGTRLTVV.

The rearrangement uses TRBV6-6 and TRBJ2-5; a possible D gene is TRBD2 (6 bases). The CDR3 is 13 amino acids. In germline, CDR1 is MNHNY, CDR2 SVGAGI (reference sequence). Trimming pared 9 bases from V and 2 bases from J, leaving 13 bases between. In DNA, the CDR3 is TGTGCCAGTTCCCGAGCGGGTCAAGAGACCCAGTACTTC. It is translated as CASSRAGQETQYF.

Only a few counts were recorded for this clone. The rearrangement joins TRBV5-1 to TRBJ2-1, with 9 bases that match TRBD2. Germline-derived CDR1 and CDR2 are SGHRS and YFSETQ. V shed 3 bases and J 4 bases; nucleotides not matched to a gene: 14. The CDR3 totals 18 residues. The CDR3 DNA sequence: TGCGCCAGCAGCTCCCGTCCGGGTAGCGGGAGTGTATACAATGAGCAGTTCTTC. Translation: CASSSRPGSGSVYNEQFF.

The chain couples TRBV14 to TRBJ1-1; D perhaps matches TRBD1 (5 bases). The V and J ends lost 4 bases and 4 bases respectively, with 16 bases between them. CDR1 and CDR2 (germline): SGHDN, FVKESK. The CDR3 runs 15 residues. CDR3 protein: CASSRGPRLATEAFF. DNA for the CDR3: TGTGCCAGCAGCCGGGGCCCCCGGTTGGCCACTGAAGCTTTCTTT.

The chain carries TRBV28 and TRBJ2-7; D call uncertain. The CDR3 sequence is 11 residues long. The germline V gene has CDR1 MDHEN and CDR2 SYDVKM. V lost 5 bases, J lost 6 bases, and 8 bases lay in between. CDR3 in amino acids: CASSPRREQYF. CDR3 nucleotides: TGTGCCAGCAGTCCTCGGCGCGAGCAGTACTTC.

The rearrangement links TRBV11-2 to TRBJ1-2; 9 nucleotides line up with TRBD1. V lost 5 bases to trimming and J lost 8 bases; unmatched junction nucleotides: 9. The germline gives CDR1 SGHAT, CDR2 FQNNGV. The CDR3 spans 14 residues. CDR3: CASSKAGTGYGYTF. CDR3 DNA sequence: TGTGCCAGCAGCAAGGCCGGGACAGGGTACGGCTACACCTTC.

This sequence joins TRBV10-3 and TRBJ2-3, with 9 positions matching TRBD2. Germline loops: CDR1 ENHRY, CDR2 SYGVKD. The CDR3 is 13 amino acids. The trim removed 10 bases at V and 0 bases at J, leaving 2 bases unmatched. The chain's CDR3 is CATLAGSTDTQYF. The CDR3 region has the DNA TGTGCCACCCTAGCGGGGAGCACAGATACGCAGTATTTT.

This chain uses TRBV30 with TRBJ1-2; weak D call: TRBD1 (6 bases). Germline CDR1 and CDR2: GTSNPN and SVGIG (reference sequence). Deletions cut 3 bases from V and 3 bases from J, with 14 bases between. The CDR3 sequence is 14 residues long. CDR3 sequence (DNA): TGTGCCTGGAGCGACCCGACAGGCGACTATGGCTACACCTTC. It yields the protein CAWSDPTGDYGYTF.

The J gene is TRBJ2-5, the V gene TRBV28, with 11 bases lining up with TRBD2. From germline, CDR1 is MDHEN and CDR2 SYDVKM. The CDR3 contains 15 residues. The V gene end was trimmed by 6 bases and the J gene end by 2 bases; junction bases not matched to a gene: 5. The CDR3 bases are TGTGCCAGCAGGGGGACTAGCGGAGCACAAGAGACCCAGTACTTC. It yields the protein CASRGTSGAQETQYF.

The chain combines TRBV6-5 with TRBJ2-7; D possibly matches TRBD1 or TRBD2 (5 bases each). Germline lookup yields CDR1 MNHEY and CDR2 SVGAGI. This CDR3 contains 14 residues. V lost 2 bases, J lost 7 bases, and 15 bases lay in between. CDR3 loop: CASSYSRDPGEQYF. The CDR3 coding sequence is TGTGCCAGCAGTTACAGTCGGGACCCCGGAGAGCAGTACTTC.

The gene calls are TRBV5-1 and TRBJ1-1; 7 bases fit TRBD1. The J segment lost 4 bases and the V segment lost 1 base, leaving 13 bases of the junction unmatched. Germline CDR1 is SGHRS and CDR2 is YFSETQ. The CDR3 is made up of 17 amino acids. DNA for the CDR3: TGCGCCAGCAGCTTGTATGGGAGGGGGCAGGTGAGCACTGAAGCTTTCTTT. It is translated as CASSLYGRGQVSTEAFF.

The J gene is TRBJ1-2, the V gene TRBV5-1; 9 nucleotides agree with TRBD1. Germline assignment: CDR1 SGHRS and CDR2 YFSETQ. J was trimmed by 3 bases and V by 5 bases; bases with no gene match: 8. The CDR3 sequence is 15 residues long. CDR3 sequence (DNA): TGCGCCAGCAGGCGGGACAGGGCACTCGACTATGGCTACACCTTC. Translating gives CASRRDRALDYGYTF. Filled out from reference TRBV5-1 and TRBJ1-2, the complete variable domain reads KAGVTQTPRYLIKTRGQQVTLSCSPISGHRSVSWYQQTPGQGLQFLFEYFSETQRNKGNFPGRFSGRQFSNSRSEMNVSTLELGDSALYLCASRRDRALDYGYTFGSGTRLTVV.

This clone was recorded once. In nucleotides, the CDR3 is TGTGCCAGTAGCCGCCCGGGAGGGACAGCAAATTCACCCCTCCACTTT. It specifies CASSRPGGTANSPLHF. V is TRBV19 and J is TRBJ1-6; 7 bases match TRBD1. Germline V gene lookup returns CDR1 LNHDA and CDR2 SQIVND (reference sequence). V dropped 6 bases and J dropped 7; count of bases not matched to a gene: 12. This CDR3 is 16 amino acids long.

The rearrangement uses TRBV10-3 and TRBJ1-2; D possibly corresponds to TRBD1 (6 bases). The V and J ends lost 0 bases and 4 bases respectively, with 12 bases between them. The CDR3 totals 15 residues. From germline, CDR1 is ENHRY and CDR2 SYGVKD. The chain's CDR3 is CAISESEGGTYGYTF. The CDR3 DNA is TGTGCCATCAGTGAGTCAGAGGGGGGGACCTATGGCTACACCTTC.

This clone has more than one count but fewer than ten. The chain recombines TRBV7-9 with TRBJ2-5; D call uncertain. The CDR3 loop spans 13 amino acids. V lost 4 bases and J 1 base, leaving 7 bases between the germline ends. Germline-derived CDR1 and CDR2 are SEHNR and FQNEAQ (reference sequence). Here the CDR3 DNA reads TGTGCCAGCAGCTCCTCAGGCCAAGAGACCCAGTACTTC. Translating gives CASSSSGQETQYF.

This clone showed up just a few times. V and J are TRBV5-8 and TRBJ2-7, with 7 nucleotides matching TRBD1. This CDR3 is 14 amino acids long. The germline gives CDR1 SGHTS, CDR2 YDEGEE. V was pared by 2 bases and J by 3 bases, with 5 bases of the junction left unmatched. This chain's CDR3 is CASSFRTGNYEQYF. The CDR3 bases are TGTGCCAGCAGCTTTAGGACAGGCAACTACGAGCAGTACTTC. The entire variable domain, with the rest obtained from reference TRBV5-8 and TRBJ2-7, is as follows: EAGVTQSPTHLIKTRGQQATLRCSPISGHTSVYWYQQALGLGLQFLLWYDEGEERNRGNFPPRFSGRQFPNYSSELNVNALELEDSALYLCASSFRTGNYEQYFGPGTRLTVT.

The sample holds many counts of this clone. The gene calls are TRBV5-1 and TRBJ2-3; TRBD1 aligns across 7 bases. The CDR3 has 15 amino acids. Germline loops: CDR1 SGHRS, CDR2 YFSETQ. The J segment lost 4 bases and the V segment lost 1 base, leaving 6 bases of the junction unmatched. The CDR3 bases are TGCGCCAGCAGCTTGAATAGGGGGCGCTCAGATACGCAGTATTTT. It translates to CASSLNRGRSDTQYF.

The chain is built from TRBV28 and TRBJ2-7, with 7 bases fitting TRBD2. The V gene end was trimmed by 6 bases and the J gene end by 0 bases; junction bases not matched to a gene: 8. This CDR3 is 15 amino acids long. Germline CDR1 MDHEN, CDR2 SYDVKM. The CDR3 DNA reads as TGTGCCAGCAGCCTAAGAACTAGCGCCTCCTACGAGCAGTACTTC. This codes for CASSLRTSASYEQYF.

About this clone itself: At the DNA level, this CDR3 is encoded by other sequences in the same sample as well. The genes are TRBV5-1 and TRBJ1-3; a weak D match, TRBD1 (5 bases). The germline gives CDR1 SGHRS, CDR2 YFSETQ. The CDR3 contains 15 residues. Trimming took off 0 bases at V and 3 bases at J, with 10 bases between the two ends. Here the CDR3 reads CASSLGDRDGNTIYF. Written as DNA, the CDR3 is TGCGCCAGCAGCTTGGGCGACAGAGATGGAAACACCATATATTTT.

This chain joins TRBV5-1 and TRBJ1-1, with a tentative D call TRBD1 (5 bases). The germline V and J ends were trimmed by 4 bases and 4 bases, with 14 bases remaining between them. CDR3 length: 14 amino acids. Germline CDR1 SGHRS, CDR2 YFSETQ. The CDR3 DNA reads TGCGCCAGCAGCCAGACAGTGGGGATCACTGAAGCTTTCTTT. Translated: CASSQTVGITEAFF.

The rearrangement uses TRBV28 and TRBJ1-1; maybe TRBD1 (6 bases). This CDR3 has 13 amino acids. Trimming left V 7 bases short and J 4 bases short, with 13 bases between. Germline CDR1 MDHEN, CDR2 SYDVKM. CDR3 amino acids: CASTDSWVTEAFF. CDR3 in DNA: TGTGCCAGCACGGACAGTTGGGTCACTGAAGCTTTCTTT.

This rearrangement joins TRBV5-1 to TRBJ2-2; tentative D call: TRBD2 (5 bases). CDR1 is SGHRS, CDR2 YFSETQ, per germline. Trimming stripped 0 bases from V and 0 bases from J, with 15 bases between. This CDR3 contains 18 residues. The CDR3 DNA is TGCGCCAGCAGCTTGGGATTCGGAATACTAGCGAACACCGGGGAGCTGTTTTTT. Amino acids: CASSLGFGILANTGELFF.